This T cell receptor beta chain was found in a study of blood T cell repertoires in COVID-19. Study at large: Samples representing acute and convalescent COVID-19 were sourced from the United States, Italy and Spain. PBMCs, B-cell-depleted T cells, or T cells were the source of the cDNA or gDNA that made up the material.

Source study methods: By means of reference gene primer amplification, nucleated cell counts were estimated. Libraries were prepared by immunoSEQ multiplex PCR; TCRdb keeps only in-frame clonotypes and omits some of them. Clone size and the V and J calls come from that table; the DNA yielded D and trimming. Found here are 150,000 to 200,000 clones, approximately 92% of them singletons; the top ten hold around 0.53%. The V gene's germline CDR1 is MNHNS and CDR2 SASEGT. The CDR3 has 16 residues. Trimming cost V 2 bases and J 2 bases; bases outside gene matches: 3. The specimen sequenced was peripheral blood. V gene TRBV6-1 combines with J gene TRBJ2-3; 11 bases are a match to TRBD1. This clonotype originated in a man aged 50 to 59 with acute or convalescent COVID-19. The CDR3 loop is CASSEYGQGATDTQYF. CDR3 in DNA: TGTGCCAGCAGTGAATACGGACAGGGGGCCACAGATACGCAGTATTTT.